The 13 T cell receptor beta chains below were found in one sample sequenced in a study of blood T cell repertoires in COVID-19. Assay used: immunoSEQ multiplex PCR; TCRdb lists only in-frame clones, some missing. The sample lists 80,000 to 100,000 clones; around 90% were seen once. The specimen was peripheral blood. Receptor source: a human donor with active COVID-19. The donor label of this sample is uncertain.

This chain joins TRBV2 and TRBJ2-7; 8 nucleotides align to TRBD1. The CDR3 contains 14 residues. Unmatched junction bases numbered 6, after V lost 5 bases and J lost 3 bases. Germline-derived CDR1 and CDR2 are SNHLY and FYNNEI. The CDR3, as DNA: TGTGCCAGCAGTCAGGGGGCACCAAACTACGAGCAGTACTTC. This encodes CASSQGAPNYEQYF.

The rearrangement links TRBV5-8 to TRBJ2-7; 8 bases are shared with TRBD2. V shed 0 bases and J 0 bases; nucleotides not matched to a gene: 11. This CDR3 spans 18 amino acids. Germline V lookup: CDR1 SGHTS, CDR2 YDEGEE. The DNA of the CDR3 is TGTGCCAGCAGCTTGGCAGGGCTAGCGGGCTCCAACTCCTACGAGCAGTACTTC. It encodes CASSLAGLAGSNSYEQYF.

This chain uses TRBV7-9 with TRBJ1-6, with 10 positions matching TRBD1. The V gene's germline CDR1 is SEHNR and CDR2 FQNEAQ (reference sequence). CDR3 length: 18 residues. The V gene end was trimmed by 3 bases and the J gene end by 5 bases; junction bases not matched to a gene: 10. CDR3 DNA sequence: TGTGCCAGCAGCTTCTCTACCGGGACAGGGGTTAATAATTCACCCCTCCACTTT. It encodes CASSFSTGTGVNNSPLHF.

CDR3 region: CASSLNRGDEQFF. Written as DNA, the CDR3 is TGTGCCAGCAGTCTAAACAGGGGGGATGAGCAGTTCTTC. The chain couples TRBV6-6 to TRBJ2-1, with 8 bases aligning to TRBD1. V was pared by 5 bases and J by 8 bases, with 5 bases of the junction left unmatched. Germline values: CDR1 MNHNY, CDR2 SVGAGI (reference sequence). The CDR3 runs 13 residues.

The CDR3: CASSQVPSGTENTGELFF. The CDR3, as DNA: TGCGCCAGCAGCCAAGTGCCTAGCGGGACCGAGAACACCGGGGAGCTGTTTTTT. This chain links TRBV4-1 with TRBJ2-2; the match to TRBD2 covers 9 bases. V lost 1 base, J lost 1 base, and 7 bases stayed unmatched. CDR3 length: 18 amino acids. CDR1 is MGHRA and CDR2 is YSYEKL in the germline V gene.

The J gene is TRBJ2-3, the V gene TRBV9, with 7 bases identical to TRBD2. The CDR3 spans 17 residues. Per germline, CDR1 SGDLS and CDR2 YYNGEE. V trimming: 3 bases; J trimming: 2 bases; junction bases outside the gene matches: 12. The CDR3 reads CASSGGSPGLLTDTQYF. CDR3 coding DNA: TGTGCCAGCAGCGGAGGAAGTCCGGGACTACTCACAGATACGCAGTATTTT.

V usage is TRBV4-1 and J usage is TRBJ2-7; perhaps TRBD1 as D (6 bases). The V gene's germline CDR1 is MGHRA and CDR2 YSYEKL. CDR3 length: 14 amino acids. V dropped 0 bases and J dropped 5 bases, with 11 bases sitting between them. CDR3 DNA: TGCGCCAGCAGCCAAGATCGAACAGGGAACGAGCAGTACTTC. The encoded protein is CASSQDRTGNEQYF.

This clone was counted a single time. This chain uses TRBV9 with TRBJ2-7; 10 bases are shared with TRBD2. The CDR3 is 16 amino acids. V gave up 4 bases and J gave up 0 bases; unmatched junction bases: 7. Germline-derived CDR1 and CDR2 are SGDLS and YYNGEE. The CDR3 reads CASSPWTSGPSYEQYF. CDR3 DNA: TGTGCCAGCAGCCCTTGGACTAGCGGTCCCTCCTACGAGCAGTACTTC.

The chain employs TRBV28 and TRBJ2-1; 11 bases agree with TRBD2. The CDR3 loop spans 15 amino acids. The trim removed 5 bases at V and 5 bases at J, leaving 5 bases unmatched. Per the germline V gene, CDR1 is MDHEN and CDR2 is SYDVKM. This CDR3 reads CASSISGGANNEQFF. The CDR3 nucleotides are TGTGCCAGCAGTATTAGCGGGGGGGCTAACAATGAGCAGTTCTTC.

The chain uses TRBV11-3 and TRBJ1-6; 7 bases agree with TRBD1. V lost 2 bases and J lost 9; bases outside the gene matches: 7. In germline, CDR1 is SGHNT, CDR2 YENEEA. CDR3 length: 15 amino acids. The CDR3 DNA reads TGTGCCAGCAGCTTAACAGGGGACTTAAGTTCACCCCTCCACTTT. Its translation is CASSLTGDLSSPLHF.

V usage is TRBV5-4 and J usage is TRBJ2-2, with TRBD1 matching 7 bases. There are 16 residues in the CDR3. CDR1 SGHNT and CDR2 YYREEE come from the germline V gene (reference sequence). Trimming cost V 4 bases and J 1 base; bases outside gene matches: 7. CDR3 bases: TGTGCCAGCAGCGGCCTCCGGGACAGGAACACCGGGGAGCTGTTTTTT. Its translation is CASSGLRDRNTGELFF.

This chain links TRBV9 with TRBJ1-2, with 11 bases matching TRBD1. The CDR3 contains 16 residues. Looked up from germline, CDR1 is SGDLS and CDR2 is YYNGEE. Trimming at V came to 3 bases and at J to 7 bases, leaving 11 bases not matched to a gene. CDR3 in amino acids: CASSEIPGQGVGGYTF. The CDR3 DNA follows: TGTGCCAGCAGCGAGATCCCGGGACAGGGGGTCGGTGGCTACACCTTC.

The gene calls are TRBV24-1 and TRBJ2-1; 7 bases align to TRBD1. CDR1 and CDR2 (germline): KGHDR, SFDVKD. Losses at the gene ends were 3 bases for V and 4 bases for J; bases not matched to a gene: 8. CDR3 length equals 16 residues. The DNA for the CDR3 is TGTGCCACCAGTGATCCGACCGGGACAGCATACAATGAGCAGTTCTTC. It encodes CATSDPTGTAYNEQFF.